This TCR beta chain was recovered during a study of blood T cell repertoires in COVID-19. Study-level background: Samples of COVID-19 (acute and convalescent) were obtained from the United States, Italy and Spain. T cells, B-cell-depleted T cells, or PBMCs supplied cDNA or gDNA.

Germline V gene sequence: CDR1 SGHVS, CDR2 FQNEAQ. The CDR3 is 14 residues long. The J segment lost 5 bases and the V segment lost 3 bases, leaving 4 bases of the junction unmatched. Patients in Seattle were enrolled during active infection, then followed longitudinally. This clone was observed a handful of times. Study processing details: Reference gene primer amplification yielded estimated nucleated cell counts. TCRdb's copy holds only in-frame clones and misses some; the assay was immunoSEQ multiplex PCR. V, J and clone size were drawn from that table, and D and trimming were deduced from the DNA. This sample has tens of thousands of clones; about 74% occur once, and the top ten carry 3.9%.

The chain links TRBV7-8 to TRBJ2-7; 10 nucleotides match TRBD1. The sample was peripheral blood. This sequence was found in a man aged 65-85 years with COVID-19, enrolled during active disease. The CDR3 nucleotides are TGTGCCAGCAGCTTTCTCGGGACAGGGGACGAGCAGTACTTC. This sequence encodes CASSFLGTGDEQYF. Drawing the rest from reference TRBV7-8 and TRBJ2-7, the complete variable domain is GAGVSQSPRYKVAKRGQDVALRCDPISGHVSLFWYQQALGQGPEFLTYFQNEAQLDKSGLPSDRFFAERPEGSVSTLKIQRTQQEDSAVYLCASSFLGTGDEQYFGPGTRLTVT.